This is a list of T cell receptor beta chains from one sample in a study of beta chain features in type 1 diabetes. The data were produced by immunoSEQ multiplex PCR, yet TCRdb's version contains in-frame clones alone and is incomplete. The table lists around 500,000 clones, about an eighth of them singletons. The sequenced material came from naive CD4+ T cells from blood. The receptors derive from a woman aged 18 to 35 in good health. Both conserved end residues are part of each CDR3. The D gene is left open where the match is weak. Size values are once, few and many counts, or a class for expanded clones, and some rows have none.

j_call clone_size v_call d_call cdr3_nt cdr3_aa
TRBJ2-3 few TRBV7-9 - TGTGCCAGCAGCTTTACAGGAGGAGGCACAGATACGCAGTATTTT CASSFTGGGTDTQYF
TRBJ2-7 - TRBV29-1 - TGCAGCGTTGAAGATAACAGACGGCCCTACGAGCAGTACTTC CSVEDNRRPYEQYF
TRBJ2-7 few TRBV11-1 - TGTGCCAGCAGCTTAGCCTGGGGCAGTTCCTACGAGCAGTACTTC CASSLAWGSSYEQYF
TRBJ1-1 few TRBV6-5 - TGTGCCAGCAGTTACCCAGGGGTCAATGAAGCTTTCTTT CASSYPGVNEAFF
TRBJ2-3 - TRBV28 - TGTGCCAGCTGTCAGCTGTGGGCAGATACGCAGTATTTT CASCQLWADTQYF
TRBJ2-7 - TRBV7-2 TRBD2 TGTGCCAGCAGCTTAGTCCCATCGCTGGGACTAGCGGACTACGAGCAGTACTTC CASSLVPSLGLADYEQYF
TRBJ2-7 - TRBV30 - TGTGCCTGGAGTAAGGGGACCGGCTCCTACGAGCAGTACTTC CAWSKGTGSYEQYF
TRBJ2-3 - TRBV9 - TGTGCCAGCAGCGGGGGGCCAGGCGGCACAGATACGCAGTATTTT CASSGGPGGTDTQYF
TRBJ1-2 - TRBV19 - TGTGCCAGTAGTGAGACAGAGAACTATGGCTACACCTTC CASSETENYGYTF
TRBJ2-1 - TRBV9 TRBD1 TGTGCCAGCAGCGTAGGCGGGACAGGGGAAAGTGAGCAGTTCTTC CASSVGGTGESEQFF
TRBJ2-4 few TRBV5-6 - TGTGCCAGCAGCTTTACGGGGACCAAAAACATTCAGTACTTC CASSFTGTKNIQYF
TRBJ2-3 - TRBV30 - TGTGCCTGGAGGGTACGGGCCGCAGATACGCAGTATTTT CAWRVRAADTQYF
TRBJ2-1 - TRBV7-2 - TGTGCCAGCAGCGTCGGCGCTAGCGAAATCGATGAGCAGTTCTTC CASSVGASEIDEQFF
TRBJ1-1 few TRBV7-9 - TGTGCCAGCAGCTTTCTAATCCGGATGCGCGGAGACATGAACACTGAAGCTTTCTTT CASSFLIRMRGDMNTEAFF
TRBJ1-1 - TRBV30 TRBD1 TGTGCCTCAGACAGGGAGAACACTGAAGCTTTCTTT CASDRENTEAFF
TRBJ2-5 few TRBV5-1 TRBD1 TGCGCCAGCAGCTTGGGACAGGGGGGCGTGTCGACCCAGTACTTC CASSLGQGGVSTQYF
TRBJ2-5 few TRBV13 TRBD1 TGTGCCAGCAGCTTACCCTCTCCGTCCCGGGACAGGGACCGGCAAGAGACCCAGTACTTC CASSLPSPSRDRDRQETQYF
TRBJ1-6 - TRBV2 - TGTGCCAGCAGTGCCGGTCGTAATTCACCCCTCCACTTT CASSAGRNSPLHF
TRBJ2-1 few TRBV18 - TGTGCCAGCTCACTCCAGAACAATGAGCAGTTCTTC CASSLQNNEQFF
TRBJ2-5 few TRBV7-3 - TGTGCCAGCAGCACAATATACCAAGAGACCCAGTACTTC CASSTIYQETQYF
TRBJ2-1 - TRBV9 - TGTGCCAGCAGCGAGGGGGGCGGAATGGGGCATGAGCAGTTCTTC CASSEGGGMGHEQFF
TRBJ2-4 few TRBV6-5 TRBD2 TGTGCCAGCAGTCACGGGGGGAATCAGTACTTC CASSHGGNQYF
TRBJ2-2 few TRBV5-5 - TGTGCCAGCAGCTTGAGGGGTTTAGACACCGGGGAGCTGTTTTTT CASSLRGLDTGELFF
TRBJ2-3 - TRBV19 TRBD2 TGTGCCAGTAGTATTATCCAAAAGACTAGCGGGAACACAGATACGCAGTATTTT CASSIIQKTSGNTDTQYF
TRBJ1-5 few TRBV23-1 TRBD1 TGCGCCAGCAGTCAATACGGGAGTTGGGACAGGGGTCAGATACAGCCCCAGCATTTT CASSQYGSWDRGQIQPQHF
TRBJ1-4 - TRBV2 - TGTGCCAGCAATAACGGGGAAAAACTGTTTTTT CASNNGEKLFF
TRBJ2-6 few TRBV7-2 - TGTGCCAGCGGAAGAAGCTCTGGGGCCAACGTCCTGACTTTC CASGRSSGANVLTF
TRBJ2-4 - TRBV4-3 TRBD1 TGCGCCAGCAGCCAACCTCTAAGAAGTCGGGACAGGAGAGTTCTAGCCAAAAACATTCAGTACTTC CASSQPLRSRDRRVLAKNIQYF
TRBJ2-1 - TRBV4-1 TRBD1 TGCGCCAGCAGCCAACCCAACAGGGGACGGGACAATGAGCAGTTCTTC CASSQPNRGRDNEQFF
TRBJ2-2 - TRBV25-1 - TGTGCCAGCAGTGCAGCCGGGGCCGGGGAGCTGTTTTTT CASSAAGAGELFF
TRBJ1-1 few TRBV7-2 - TGTGCCAGCAGCCCCGGGGGTCCGATGAACACTGAAGCTTTCTTT CASSPGGPMNTEAFF
TRBJ2-5 few TRBV9 - TGTGCCAGCAGCGCATCGGGTACCCAAGAGACCCAGTACTTC CASSASGTQETQYF
TRBJ1-2 once TRBV15 - TGTGCCACCAGCAGGACCAGAGACTACTATGGCTACACCTTC CATSRTRDYYGYTF
TRBJ1-2 few TRBV30 TRBD1 TGTGCCTGGATTGGACAGGGGGCGTCTAGCTATGGCTACACCTTC CAWIGQGASSYGYTF
TRBJ2-6 - TRBV28 - TGTGCCAGCAGGCCAGGGACTTCTGGGGCCAACGTCCTGACTTTC CASRPGTSGANVLTF
TRBJ2-1 few TRBV7-9 TRBD1 TGTGCCAGCAGCTTTTTTAGGACAGGAGGCTCCTACAATGAGCAGTTCTTC CASSFFRTGGSYNEQFF
TRBJ2-3 few TRBV25-1 - TGTGCCAGCAGTCCACTCAACGGGAGAGGAACAGATACGCAGTATTTT CASSPLNGRGTDTQYF
TRBJ2-5 few TRBV2 - TGTGCCAGCAGTGAAAGGGCGACCCAGTACTTC CASSERATQYF
TRBJ2-4 - TRBV7-2 TRBD2 TGTGCCAGCAGCTTACGCCCGACTAGCGGGGGTTGGGCCAAAAACATTCAGTACTTC CASSLRPTSGGWAKNIQYF
TRBJ2-1 few TRBV14 - TGTGCCAGCAGCCTCCCCCGACGTGGATCGGAGCAGTTCTTC CASSLPRRGSEQFF
TRBJ2-5 few TRBV4-1 - TGCGCCAGCAGCCAACCCCAAGAGACCCAGTACTTC CASSQPQETQYF
TRBJ2-5 few TRBV7-9 - TGTGCCAGCAGCCGGGGGTCCGAGACCCAGTACTTC CASSRGSETQYF
TRBJ1-1 - TRBV6-5 - TGTGCCAGCAGTCCCGTCCTCAGGGGAAACACTGAAGCTTTCTTT CASSPVLRGNTEAFF
TRBJ2-1 - TRBV20-1 - TGCAGTGCTAGGTGGGAAATCGAGCAGTTCTTC CSARWEIEQFF
TRBJ2-7 once TRBV7-8 - TGTGCCAGCAGCCCGATCCGCCTAGCCAGCGGGGAGCAGTACTTC CASSPIRLASGEQYF
TRBJ1-5 few TRBV7-2 - TGTGCCAGCAGCTTAGGCAGGGCCCAGCCCCAGCATTTT CASSLGRAQPQHF